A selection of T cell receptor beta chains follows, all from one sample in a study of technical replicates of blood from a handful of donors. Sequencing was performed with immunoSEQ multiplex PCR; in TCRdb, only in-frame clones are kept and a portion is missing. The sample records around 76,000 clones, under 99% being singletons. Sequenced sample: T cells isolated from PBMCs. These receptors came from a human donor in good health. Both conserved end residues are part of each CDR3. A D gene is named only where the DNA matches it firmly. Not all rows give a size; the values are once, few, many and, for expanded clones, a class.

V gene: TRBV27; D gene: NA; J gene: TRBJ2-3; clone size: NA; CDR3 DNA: TGTGCCAGCAGTCCGGGACTCCCTAGCACAGATACGCAGTATTTT; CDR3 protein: CASSPGLPSTDTQYF
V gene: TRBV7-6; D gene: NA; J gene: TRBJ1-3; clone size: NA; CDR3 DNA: TGTGCCAGCAGCTACGGTGTCTCTGGAAACACCATATATTTT; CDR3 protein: CASSYGVSGNTIYF
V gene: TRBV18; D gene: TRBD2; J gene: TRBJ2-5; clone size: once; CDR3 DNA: TGTGCCAGCTCACCTACCTGGACTAGAGTGGGGACCCAGTACTTC; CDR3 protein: CASSPTWTRVGTQYF
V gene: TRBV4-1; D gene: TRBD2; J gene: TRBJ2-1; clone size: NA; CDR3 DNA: TGCGCCAGCAGCCAAGGGGCAAGCGGGAGTGAGCAGTTCTTC; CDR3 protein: CASSQGASGSEQFF
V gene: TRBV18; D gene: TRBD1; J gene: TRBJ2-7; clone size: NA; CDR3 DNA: TGTGCCAGCTCACAAAGACAGGGGAAGTACGAGCAGTACTTC; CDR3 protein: CASSQRQGKYEQYF
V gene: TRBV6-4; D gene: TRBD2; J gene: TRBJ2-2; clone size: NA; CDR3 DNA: TGTGCCAGCAGTGTGGAGGGGACTAGCGGGAGATCCGGGGAGCTGTTTTTT; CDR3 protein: CASSVEGTSGRSGELFF
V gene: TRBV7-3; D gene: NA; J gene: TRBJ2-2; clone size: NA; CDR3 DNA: TGTGCCAGCAGCTCTTACCTATCAACCGGGGAGCTGTTTTTT; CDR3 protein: CASSSYLSTGELFF
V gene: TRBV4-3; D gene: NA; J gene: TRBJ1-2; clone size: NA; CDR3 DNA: TGCGCCAGCAGCCAAGATCTGGCAGGGGAATACTATGGCTACACCTTC; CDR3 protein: CASSQDLAGEYYGYTF
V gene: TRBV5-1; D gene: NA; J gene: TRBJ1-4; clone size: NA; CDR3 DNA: TGCGCCAGCAGCCTAGAAGATTTAACTAATGAAAAACTGTTTTTT; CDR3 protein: CASSLEDLTNEKLFF
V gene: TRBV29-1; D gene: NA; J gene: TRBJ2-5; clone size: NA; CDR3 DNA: TGCAGCGTTGTCAGCGTAGGAGAGACCCAGTACTTC; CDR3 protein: CSVVSVGETQYF
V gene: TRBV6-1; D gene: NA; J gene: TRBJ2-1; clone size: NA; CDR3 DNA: TGTGCCAGCAGTGACCGGGACAACTACAATGAGCAGTTCTTC; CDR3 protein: CASSDRDNYNEQFF
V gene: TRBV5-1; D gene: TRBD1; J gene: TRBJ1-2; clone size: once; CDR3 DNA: TGCGCCAGCAGCCCGGTCGCAGGACAGGGGAGCTTTGGCTACACCTTC; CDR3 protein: CASSPVAGQGSFGYTF
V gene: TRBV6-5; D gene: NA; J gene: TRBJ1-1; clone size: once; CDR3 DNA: TGTGCCAGCAGTTATCTGACGGGGACTGAAGCTTTCTTT; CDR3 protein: CASSYLTGTEAFF
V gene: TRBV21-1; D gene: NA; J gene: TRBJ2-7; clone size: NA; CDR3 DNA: TGTGCCAGCAGCTCTCGTCCCGGGACTAGCGGGAGGGGATCCTACGAGCAGTACTTC; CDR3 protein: CASSSRPGTSGRGSYEQYF
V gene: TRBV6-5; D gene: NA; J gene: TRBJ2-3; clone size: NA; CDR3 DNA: TGTGCCAGCACTCGACAGCCCACAGATACGCAGTATTTT; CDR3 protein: CASTRQPTDTQYF
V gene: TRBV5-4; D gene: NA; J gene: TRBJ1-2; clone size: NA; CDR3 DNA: TGTGCCAGCAGCTTGGTAGGGTTAGAGGGCTATGGCTACACCTTC; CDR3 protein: CASSLVGLEGYGYTF
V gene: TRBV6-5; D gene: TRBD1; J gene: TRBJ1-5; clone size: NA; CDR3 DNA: TGTGCCAGCAGCCAAGGGACAGGGGATCAGCCCCAGCATTTT; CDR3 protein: CASSQGTGDQPQHF
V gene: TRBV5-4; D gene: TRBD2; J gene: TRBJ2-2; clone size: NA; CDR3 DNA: TGTGCCAGCAGCCGGGGACTAGCGGGTAACACCGGGGAGCTGTTTTTT; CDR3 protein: CASSRGLAGNTGELFF
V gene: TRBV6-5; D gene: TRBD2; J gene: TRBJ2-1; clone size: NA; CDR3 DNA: TGTGCCAGCAGTTACCCTTCGGGGGGGAGTTATGAGCAGTTCTTC; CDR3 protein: CASSYPSGGSYEQFF
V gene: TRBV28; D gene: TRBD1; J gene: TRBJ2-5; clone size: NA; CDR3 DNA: TGTGCCACTCTCCGACAGGGGGAAAGGGAGACCCAGTACTTC; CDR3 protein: CATLRQGERETQYF
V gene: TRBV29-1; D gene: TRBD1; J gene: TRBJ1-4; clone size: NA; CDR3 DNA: TGCAGCGTTGAAACAGGGGGGAAACTGTTTTTT; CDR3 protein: CSVETGGKLFF
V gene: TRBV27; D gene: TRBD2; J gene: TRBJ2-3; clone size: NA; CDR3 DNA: TGTGCCAGCAGTCCGTCTAGCGGCGAAACACTAAATACGCAGTATTTT; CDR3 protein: CASSPSSGETLNTQYF
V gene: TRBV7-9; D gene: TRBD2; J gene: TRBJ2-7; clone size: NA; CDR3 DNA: TGTGCCAGCAGCTCTAGCGGGAGTATGTACGAGCAGTACTTC; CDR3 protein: CASSSSGSMYEQYF
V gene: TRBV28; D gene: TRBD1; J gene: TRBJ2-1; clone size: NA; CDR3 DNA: TGTGCCAGCCTCCCGACAGGGGCCGGGAATGAGCAGTTCTTC; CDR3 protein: CASLPTGAGNEQFF
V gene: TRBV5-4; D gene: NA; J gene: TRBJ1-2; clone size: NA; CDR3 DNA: TGTGCCAGCAGCTTGGTAGAAGTACCGATCGGCTATGGCTACACCTTC; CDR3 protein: CASSLVEVPIGYGYTF
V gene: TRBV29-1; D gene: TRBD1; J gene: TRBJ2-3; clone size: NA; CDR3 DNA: TGCAGCGTTGAGGGGACAGGGTTTAGCACAGATACGCAGTATTTT; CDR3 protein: CSVEGTGFSTDTQYF
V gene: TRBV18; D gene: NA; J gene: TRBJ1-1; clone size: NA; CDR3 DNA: TGTGCCAGCTCATCCGAATACCCTACGGGAGCTTTCTTT; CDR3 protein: CASSSEYPTGAFF
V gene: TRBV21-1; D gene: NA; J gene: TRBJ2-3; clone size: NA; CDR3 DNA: TGTGCCACCCGGGACAGATGCACAGATACGCAGTATTTT; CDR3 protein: CATRDRCTDTQYF
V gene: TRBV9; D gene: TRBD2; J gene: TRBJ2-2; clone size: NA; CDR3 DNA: TGTGCCAGCAGCGTAGGTGGTGGGACTAGCGGGAGTCTGGCCGGGGAGCTGTTTTTT; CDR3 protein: CASSVGGGTSGSLAGELFF
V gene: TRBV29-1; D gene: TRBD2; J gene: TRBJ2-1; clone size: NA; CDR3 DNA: TGCAGCGTTGTTGGACTAGCGAAGTTCTTC; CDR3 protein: CSVVGLAKFF
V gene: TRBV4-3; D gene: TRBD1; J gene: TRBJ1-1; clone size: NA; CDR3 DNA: TGCGCCAGCAGCCAAGAGGCAGGGGGTTTTGAAGCTTTCTTT; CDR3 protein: CASSQEAGGFEAFF
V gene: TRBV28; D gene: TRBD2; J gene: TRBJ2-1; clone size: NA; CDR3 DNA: TGTGCCAGCAGTTTCCTAGCGGGAGAGAGTTACAATGAGCAGTTCTTC; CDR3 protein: CASSFLAGESYNEQFF
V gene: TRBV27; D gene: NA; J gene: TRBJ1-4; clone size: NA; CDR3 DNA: TGTGCCAGCAGTAATGAGGCCACTAATGAAAAACTGTTTTTT; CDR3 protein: CASSNEATNEKLFF
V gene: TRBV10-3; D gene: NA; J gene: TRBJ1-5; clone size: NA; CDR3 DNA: TGTGCCATCAGTACCGGGAGCAATCAGCCCCAGCATTTT; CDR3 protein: CAISTGSNQPQHF
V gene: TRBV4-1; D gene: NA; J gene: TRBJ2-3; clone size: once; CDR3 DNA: TGCGCCAGCAGCCAAGGGGCTCCCCCGAATTCAGATACGCAGTATTTT; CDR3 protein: CASSQGAPPNSDTQYF
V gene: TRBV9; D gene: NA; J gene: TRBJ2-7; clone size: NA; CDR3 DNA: TGTGCCAGCAGCGTAGTTCACACATCCTACGAGCAGTACTTC; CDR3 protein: CASSVVHTSYEQYF
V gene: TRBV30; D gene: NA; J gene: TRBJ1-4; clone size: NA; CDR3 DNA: TGTGCCTGGAGTCCTAGGGGACTGATAAATGAAAAACTGTTTTTT; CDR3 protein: CAWSPRGLINEKLFF